Detailed here is one T cell receptor (beta chain). The data were produced by immunoSEQ multiplex PCR, yet TCRdb's version contains in-frame clones alone and is incomplete. The data hold a few hundred thousand clones, with roughly 90% observed a single time. This entry belongs to a study of Ad26.COV2.S vaccination and SARS-CoV-2 variants. Germline CDR1 reads GTSNPN; CDR2 reads SVGIG (reference sequence). The CDR3 extends over 13 amino acids. V lost 4 bases to trimming and J lost 5 bases; unmatched junction nucleotides: 8. Treatment denoted: 19 received Ad26.COV2.S at low or high dose, single or two shots; roughly 5 received placebo; per-sample allocation not given. Repertoires come from day 63 after the first vaccine or placebo injection.

The sequence derives from a person between 18 and 59 years old who received the Ad26.COV2.S COVID-19 vaccine or a placebo. The sequencing used peripheral blood, collected in a trial of Ad26.COV2.S vaccine versus placebo. The chain carries TRBV30 and TRBJ2-7; 7 nucleotides line up with TRBD1. The CDR3 DNA reads TGTGCCTGGACAACGACAGGGCATAACGAGCAGTACTTC. Translated, it gives CAWTTTGHNEQYF.